This T cell receptor beta chain was identified in a study of beta chain features in type 1 diabetes. Looking at the study overall: No age, gender or cell yield differences were seen between patients and healthy donors.

In regard to this clone: The target antigen is unknown.

From germline, CDR1 is SNHLY and CDR2 FYNNEI. CDR3 length: 14 amino acids. V was clipped by 9 bases and J by 0 bases; unmatched bases: 5. Study results and limitations: In these data, an HLA type influence on TCRB rearrangement remained unresolved. Patients with Type 1 diabetes showed moderately but significantly shorter TCRB CDR3s in all four CD4+ subsets.

Reverse transcription of all isolated RNA meant that expressed TCRB transcripts were sequenced. The average output of naive, central memory and regulatory T cell samples was approximately 3.6 million reads. Profiling relied on immunoSEQ multiplex PCR, and the TCRdb table lists in-frame clones only, not all of them. The table records roughly 500,000 clones, 30% of them present only once. The sample consisted of naive CD4+ T cells from blood. The rearrangement joins TRBV2 to TRBJ2-7, with 10 bases fitting TRBD2. This clonotype originated in a man aged 18 to 35 in good health. The CDR3 reads CASKSSGSSYEQYF. DNA for the CDR3: TGTGCCAGTAAATCTAGCGGGAGCTCCTACGAGCAGTACTTC. Together with reference TRBV2 and TRBJ2-7, the CDR3 gives the full variable domain: EPEVTQTPSHQVTQMGQEVILRCVPISNHLYFYWYRQILGQKVEFLVSFYNNEISEKSEIFDDQFSVERPDGSNFTLKIRSTKLEDSAMYFCASKSSGSSYEQYFGPGTRLTVT.